This TCR beta chain emerged from a study of T cell clonotyping in hematopoietic cell transplantation. Repertoires were generated with immunoSEQ multiplex PCR, while TCRdb's copy carries only in-frame clones and drops some. The table lists fewer than 15,000 clones, approximately 70% of them singletons. Blood collection times were about day -28 and days 30, 100, 180 posttransplant. The source of this sequence is a male patient between 60 and 69 years old who had an allogeneic stem cell transplant from an unrelated donor, so the T cells may come from the graft donor. Some clones in this sample may be carry-over from other donors' samples. Material: peripheral blood mononuclear cells, obtained 180 days after allogeneic stem cell transplant.

The CDR3 loop is CASILGDSSYNEQFF. In DNA, the CDR3 is TGTGCCAGCATCCTCGGGGACAGCTCCTACAATGAGCAGTTCTTC. The chain has TRBV2 and TRBJ2-1; 7 bases match TRBD1. CDR3 length: 15 residues. CDR1 SNHLY and CDR2 FYNNEI come from the germline V gene. V was clipped by 7 bases and J by 0 bases; unmatched bases: 6. Drawing the rest from reference TRBV2 and TRBJ2-1, the complete variable domain is EPEVTQTPSHQVTQMGQEVILRCVPISNHLYFYWYRQILGQKVEFLVSFYNNEISEKSEIFDDQFSVERPDGSNFTLKIRSTKLEDSAMYFCASILGDSSYNEQFFGPGTRLTVL.